This T cell receptor beta chain was found in a study of PD-L1 blockade in urothelial cancer. Study-level points and caveats: Below-median TCR clonality that was measured in pretreatment blood predicted better survival.

Using immunoSEQ multiplex PCR, the repertoire was profiled, and TCRdb retains in-frame clones only, with some absent. Of about 72,000 clones detected, under 90% appear once; the ten largest clones hold 4.7%. With respect to this clone: Its cognate antigen is unknown.

Germline V gives CDR1 LNHDA, CDR2 SQIVND (reference sequence). The CDR3 length is 14 residues. J lost 0 bases, V lost 5 bases, and 3 bases had no gene match. The sample here was PBMCs, taken around atezolizumab (anti-PD-L1) treatment. This sequence was found in a man between 65 and 80 years old with urothelial cancer. The chain combines TRBV19 with TRBJ1-2; TRBD1 aligns across 7 bases. This CDR3 reads CASSPQGANYGYTF. The CDR3 DNA is TGTGCCAGTAGTCCTCAGGGGGCTAACTATGGCTACACCTTC.